What follows are 32 T cell receptor beta chains derived from one specimen sequenced in a study of circulating and synovial CD4+ cells in juvenile arthritis. Measured with immunoSEQ multiplex PCR; TCRdb has only the in-frame clones, and not every one. The sample shows around 32,000 clones, about 95% of them seen only once. Material for sequencing was CD4+ T cells from blood. These receptors originate from a human donor with juvenile idiopathic arthritis.

The gene calls are TRBV19 and TRBJ2-1, with D maybe TRBD1 (5 bases). Looked up from germline, CDR1 is LNHDA and CDR2 is SQIVND (reference sequence). With 4 bases removed from V and 2 bases from J, the gap between germline ends came to 12 bases. CDR3 length: 15 residues. CDR3 coding DNA: TGTGCCAGTAGTAAGGCAGGGCTCACCTACAATGAGCAGTTCTTC. Amino acids: CASSKAGLTYNEQFF.

The rearrangement joins TRBV2 to TRBJ1-5; possibly TRBD1 for D (6 bases). The CDR3 totals 15 residues. Deletions cut 1 base from V and 6 bases from J, with 13 bases between. Per germline, CDR1 SNHLY and CDR2 FYNNEI. In DNA, the CDR3 is TGTGCCAGCAGTGAAGGTCAGGGGATGAGTCAGCCCCAGCATTTT. Amino acid sequence: CASSEGQGMSQPQHF. The entire variable domain, with the rest obtained from reference TRBV2 and TRBJ1-5, is as follows: EPEVTQTPSHQVTQMGQEVILRCVPISNHLYFYWYRQILGQKVEFLVSFYNNEISEKSEIFDDQFSVERPDGSNFTLKIRSTKLEDSAMYFCASSEGQGMSQPQHFGDGTRLSIL.

CDR3 residues: CASSIRPATGDRPFF. CDR3 DNA: TGTGCCAGCAGCATCCGACCTGCGACAGGGGATCGACCTTTCTTT. This chain links TRBV9 with TRBJ1-1; 8 bases align to TRBD1. Germline V lookup: CDR1 SGDLS, CDR2 YYNGEE. The V and J ends lost 4 bases and 12 bases, in that order; junction bases with no gene match: 17. CDR3 length equals 15 residues.

This clone appeared a few times. The CDR3 loop reads CASRTADSGNTIYF. The CDR3 nucleotides read TGTGCCAGCAGAACGGCGGATTCTGGAAACACCATATATTTT. The chain uses TRBV6-5 and TRBJ1-3; D not certain. V gave up 6 bases and J gave up 1 base, with 10 bases separating them. CDR3 length: 14 residues. Germline lookup yields CDR1 MNHEY and CDR2 SVGAGI.

The J gene is TRBJ2-3, the V gene TRBV5-1; tentatively, D is TRBD1 (6 bases). The CDR3 consists of 16 residues. The V gene's germline CDR1 is SGHRS and CDR2 YFSETQ. V was clipped by 3 bases and J by 4 bases, with 18 bases between them. The CDR3 sequence: CASSWPLKGGPDTQYF. DNA of the CDR3: TGCGCCAGCAGCTGGCCGCTCAAAGGGGGTCCAGATACGCAGTATTTT.

This clone was seen only once. The gene calls are TRBV2 and TRBJ2-6; D might be TRBD2 (5 bases). V lost 6 bases and J lost 4, with 13 bases in between. The CDR3 spans 15 residues. The germline CDR1 and CDR2 sequences are SNHLY and FYNNEI. The CDR3 here is CASRERARGANVLTF. DNA for the CDR3: TGTGCCAGCAGAGAGAGGGCGAGAGGGGCCAACGTCCTGACTTTC.

This chain uses TRBV7-2 with TRBJ2-7; TRBD2 matches at 7 bases. The germline V gene encodes CDR1 SGHTA and CDR2 FQGNSA. The V and J ends lost 3 bases and 0 bases, in that order; junction bases with no gene match: 5. This CDR3 has 15 amino acids. The CDR3 region is CASSLSGKTSYEQYF. The CDR3 nucleotides are TGTGCCAGCAGCTTGAGCGGGAAGACCTCCTACGAGCAGTACTTC.

The chain recombines TRBV2 with TRBJ2-7; D remains unclear. The V and J ends lost 10 bases and 2 bases respectively, with 15 bases between them. Germline CDR1 reads SNHLY; CDR2 reads FYNNEI. The CDR3 extends over 13 amino acids. CDR3 bases: TGTGCCATCCCCCCGTATGCGACCTACGAGCAGTACTTC. Protein product: CAIPPYATYEQYF.

The gene calls are TRBV2 and TRBJ2-5; tentative D call: TRBD2 (5 bases). The V and J ends lost 6 bases and 2 bases respectively, with 16 bases between them. This CDR3 comprises 15 residues. Per the germline V gene, CDR1 is SNHLY and CDR2 is FYNNEI. CDR3 protein: CASSLSGNRQETQYF. The DNA of the CDR3 is TGTGCCAGCAGCCTATCCGGGAACAGACAAGAGACCCAGTACTTC.

The V gene is TRBV10-3, the J gene TRBJ2-3, with 8 bases that match TRBD2. J was trimmed by 6 bases and V by 7 bases; bases with no gene match: 9. Germline CDR1 is ENHRY and CDR2 is SYGVKD. The CDR3 length is 14 residues. The CDR3, as DNA: TGTGCCATCAATCGGGAGGGGGAGGGCGATACGCAGTATTTT. Translating it yields CAINREGEGDTQYF.

The chain recombines TRBV28 with TRBJ2-1, with TRBD2 identical over 10 bases. CDR1 and CDR2 (germline): MDHEN, SYDVKM. The CDR3 extends over 17 amino acids. V dropped 11 bases and J dropped 6; count of bases not matched to a gene: 19. CDR3 protein: CAHTGLAGGFGRNEQFF. CDR3 in DNA: TGTGCCCACACGGGATTAGCGGGAGGATTTGGTCGCAATGAGCAGTTCTTC.

The chain links TRBV6-1 to TRBJ1-5; TRBD1 is a possible D gene (6 bases). The CDR3 is 16 residues long. Germline CDR1 and CDR2: MNHNS and SASEGT. V dropped 0 bases and J dropped 6 bases, with 15 bases sitting between them. CDR3: CASSEARAGVGQPQHF. DNA for the CDR3: TGTGCCAGCAGTGAAGCGAGGGCAGGGGTAGGTCAGCCCCAGCATTTT.

This chain uses TRBV10-3 with TRBJ1-5; TRBD1 aligns across 11 bases. The CDR3 has 17 amino acids. V shed 10 bases, J shed 4 bases, and the junction held 15 bases outside the gene matches. Germline CDR1 is ENHRY and CDR2 is SYGVKD. CDR3 sequence reads: CATTGDPGQGVNQPQHF. The CDR3 DNA reads as TGTGCCACCACGGGCGACCCGGGACAGGGGGTGAATCAGCCCCAGCATTTT.

The chain carries TRBV23-1 and TRBJ2-5; 8 bases align to TRBD1. Being an ORF, TRBV23-1 has a function that is uncertain. Losses at the gene ends were 4 bases for V and 3 bases for J; bases not matched to a gene: 4. The CDR3 contains 14 residues. The CDR3 loop is CASSRKQGEETQYF. Written as DNA, the CDR3 is TGCGCCAGCAGTCGAAAACAGGGGGAAGAGACCCAGTACTTC.

CDR3 protein: CASSLSSGELPHEQYF. The CDR3 nucleotides are TGTGCCAGCAGCTTATCGTCAGGGGAACTCCCCCACGAGCAGTACTTC. This chain joins TRBV7-9 and TRBJ2-7; D may be TRBD1 (6 bases). The V and J ends lost 2 bases and 5 bases respectively, with 19 bases between them. The CDR3 runs 16 residues. Germline values: CDR1 SEHNR, CDR2 FQNEAQ (reference sequence).

This rearrangement joins TRBV10-1 to TRBJ2-1; TRBD1 aligns across 7 bases. V lost 10 bases, J lost 5 bases, and 8 bases stayed unmatched. Germline V gene lookup returns CDR1 WNHNN and CDR2 SYGVQD (reference sequence). This CDR3 is 13 amino acids long. In DNA form, the CDR3 reads TGCGCCACCGGGACAGATAAAGACAATGAGCAGTTCTTC. This gives the protein CATGTDKDNEQFF.

The chain has TRBV6-4 and TRBJ1-1, with D perhaps matching TRBD1 (6 bases). From germline, CDR1 is MRHNA and CDR2 SNTAGT. The CDR3 is 13 residues long. V was pared by 6 bases and J by 3 bases, with 11 bases between. The CDR3 nucleotides read TGTGCCAGCAGACGGACAGACCACACTGAAGCTTTCTTT. Translating it yields CASRRTDHTEAFF.

The V gene is TRBV2, the J gene TRBJ2-7, with 12 nucleotides matching TRBD2. The CDR3 has 15 residues. With V trimmed by 3 bases and J by 7 bases, 7 bases remained unmatched. Germline-derived CDR1 and CDR2 are SNHLY and FYNNEI. Written as DNA, the CDR3 is TGTGCCAGCAGTGACCCTGGACTAGCGGGGATTGAGCAGTACTTC. Its translation is CASSDPGLAGIEQYF.

The sample holds one count of this clone. The chain combines TRBV5-1 with TRBJ2-7; D is possibly TRBD2 (6 bases). The CDR3 covers 16 residues. The V end lost 0 bases, the J end lost 0 bases, and 13 bases lay between the germline ends. Germline V CDR1 and CDR2: SGHRS, YFSETQ. Written as DNA, the CDR3 is TGCGCCAGCAGCTTGGCCGGAGCGGGTCCCTCCTACGAGCAGTACTTC. This codes for CASSLAGAGPSYEQYF.

This clone is a singleton in its sample. The chain recombines TRBV11-2 with TRBJ2-5; D possibly corresponds to TRBD1 (6 bases). The CDR3 is made up of 14 amino acids. Trimming shortened V by 1 base and J by 3 bases, and 9 bases separated the two germline ends. Germline V gene sequence: CDR1 SGHAT, CDR2 FQNNGV. CDR3 loop: CASSLGTAKETQYF. The CDR3 nucleotides read TGTGCCAGCAGCTTAGGGACAGCGAAAGAGACCCAGTACTTC.

The chain recombines TRBV7-5 with TRBJ2-7; the table's D gene call, TRBD1, was not cross checked with the DNA. TRBV7-5 is designated a pseudogene. The CDR3 is 15 amino acids. The CDR3: CARSLAWTRTYEQYF. The DNA for the CDR3 is TGTGCCAGAAGCTTAGCATGGACACGGACCTACGAGCAGTACTTC.

J is TRBJ1-4 and V is TRBV5-6; 9 bases are shared with TRBD1. The ends lost 1 base at V and 4 bases at J; junction bases unmatched: 2. The CDR3 spans 15 residues. The germline CDR1 and CDR2 sequences are SGHDT and YYEEEE. The CDR3 nucleotides read TGTGCCAGCAGCTTGTCGACAGGGGGTAATGAAAAACTGTTTTTT. As protein: CASSLSTGGNEKLFF.

The chain uses TRBV7-6 and TRBJ2-3; 9 bases are a match to TRBD1. Trimming cost V 5 bases and J 0 bases; bases outside gene matches: 6. Germline V gene lookup returns CDR1 SGHVS and CDR2 FNYEAQ. CDR3 length equals 16 residues. The CDR3 bases are TGTGCCAGCAGCCTCGGGACAGGGCGGAGCACAGATACGCAGTATTTT. This translates into CASSLGTGRSTDTQYF. Looking up the rest from reference TRBV7-6 and TRBJ2-3 gives the full variable domain: GAGVSQSPRYKVTKRGQDVALRCDPISGHVSLYWYRQALGQGPEFLTYFNYEAQQDKSGLPNDRFSAERPEGSISTLTIQRTEQRDSAMYRCASSLGTGRSTDTQYFGPGTRLTVL.

The chain uses TRBV7-9 and TRBJ2-3; D is undetermined. Germline CDR1 and CDR2: SEHNR and FQNEAQ (reference sequence). The CDR3 is 15 residues long. Trimming took off 5 bases at V and 0 bases at J, with 12 bases between the two ends. Here the CDR3 reads CASSALAPSTDTQYF. CDR3 nucleotides: TGTGCCAGCAGCGCTTTAGCCCCGAGCACAGATACGCAGTATTTT. Supplemented by reference TRBV7-9 and TRBJ2-3, the full variable domain reads DTGVSQNPRHKITKRGQNVTFRCDPISEHNRLYWYRQTLGQGPEFLTYFQNEAQLEKSRLLSDRFSAERPKGSFSTLEIQRTEQGDSAMYLCASSALAPSTDTQYFGPGTRLTVL.

V gene TRBV19 combines with J gene TRBJ1-5; D is ambiguous. Germline lookup yields CDR1 LNHDA and CDR2 SQIVND (reference sequence). This CDR3 contains 12 residues. V was pared by 4 bases and J by 5 bases, with 6 bases between. DNA for the CDR3: TGTGCCAGTAGTACTAATTATCAGCCCCAGCATTTT. Encoded protein: CASSTNYQPQHF.

This chain joins TRBV7-3 and TRBJ2-2; 8 positions agree with TRBD1. J gave up 0 bases and V 4 bases, and 4 bases lay outside the gene matches. The CDR3 length is 16 residues. Looked up from germline, CDR1 is SGHTA and CDR2 is FQGTGA. CDR3 nucleotide sequence: TGTGCCAGCAGCTACCAGGGGGCCTCGAACACCGGGGAGCTGTTTTTT. Amino acids: CASSYQGASNTGELFF.

This chain connects TRBV6-1 to TRBJ1-3; 7 nucleotides agree with TRBD1. The V gene end was trimmed by 7 bases and the J gene end by 0 bases; junction bases not matched to a gene: 6. Germline CDR1 is MNHNS and CDR2 is SASEGT. This CDR3 region has 15 residues. The chain's CDR3 is CASNWGQSSGNTIYF. The CDR3 nucleotides are TGTGCCAGCAATTGGGGACAGAGCTCTGGAAACACCATATATTTT.

This chain joins TRBV6-1 and TRBJ2-5; a weak D match, TRBD1 (5 bases). The CDR3 has 15 amino acids. The V end was cut by 6 bases, the J end by 0 bases, with 14 bases between. Germline V CDR1 and CDR2: MNHNS, SASEGT. CDR3: CASRPRTPNQETQYF. The CDR3 coding sequence is TGTGCCAGCAGACCCCGGACACCGAACCAAGAGACCCAGTACTTC.

The chain joins TRBV6-1 to TRBJ1-3; the D gene is possibly TRBD1 (5 bases). This CDR3 is 17 amino acids long. V shed 4 bases and J shed 0 bases, with 16 bases lying between them. Germline CDR1 MNHNS, CDR2 SASEGT. CDR3 residues: CASSALGGKLSGNTIYF. The CDR3 DNA sequence: TGTGCCAGCAGTGCCCTGGGGGGGAAACTCTCTGGAAACACCATATATTTT.

The chain recombines TRBV9 with TRBJ2-7; the D gene is possibly TRBD1 (6 bases). The length of the CDR3 is 17 residues. V lost 0 bases and J 3 bases, leaving 19 bases between the germline ends. From germline, CDR1 is SGDLS and CDR2 YYNGEE. This CDR3 is CASSVGDTKHTIYEQYF. In DNA, the CDR3 is TGTGCCAGCAGCGTAGGGGACACTAAACATACTATCTACGAGCAGTACTTC.

V gene TRBV5-6 combines with J gene TRBJ1-3; weak D call: TRBD1 (6 bases). V dropped 3 bases and J dropped 0 bases, with 10 bases sitting between them. This CDR3 spans 15 amino acids. Germline values: CDR1 SGHDT, CDR2 YYEEEE. As DNA, the CDR3 is TGTGCCAGCAGCTGGACAGCCGCCTCTGGAAACACCATATATTTT. Protein product: CASSWTAASGNTIYF.

The V call is TRBV19, the J call TRBJ2-1; 8 positions match TRBD2. This CDR3 spans 14 amino acids. Germline V gene sequence: CDR1 LNHDA, CDR2 SQIVND (reference sequence). Trimming cost V 4 bases and J 7 bases; bases outside gene matches: 6. The CDR3 is CASSSGLAFNEQFF. The DNA of the CDR3 is TGTGCCAGTAGTAGCGGACTAGCATTTAATGAGCAGTTCTTC.